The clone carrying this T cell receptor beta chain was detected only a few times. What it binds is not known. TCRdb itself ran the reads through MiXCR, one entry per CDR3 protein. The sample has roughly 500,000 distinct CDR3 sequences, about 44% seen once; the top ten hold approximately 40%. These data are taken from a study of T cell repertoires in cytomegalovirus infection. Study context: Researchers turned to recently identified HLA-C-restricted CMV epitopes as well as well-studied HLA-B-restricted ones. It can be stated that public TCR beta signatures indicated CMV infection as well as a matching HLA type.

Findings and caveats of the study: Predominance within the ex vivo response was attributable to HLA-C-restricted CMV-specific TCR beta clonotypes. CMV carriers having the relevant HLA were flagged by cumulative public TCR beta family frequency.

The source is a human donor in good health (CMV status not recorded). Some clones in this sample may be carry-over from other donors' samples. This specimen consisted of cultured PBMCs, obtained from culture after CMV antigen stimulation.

CDR3 protein: CASSLVVGTETQYF. CDR3 bases: TGTGCCAGCAGCTTAGTTGTAGGGACAGAGACCCAGTACTTC. The chain has TRBV7-9 and TRBJ2-5; either TRBD1 or TRBD2 may fit D (5 bases each). The CDR3 is 14 residues long. V dropped 1 base and J dropped 4 bases, with 10 bases sitting between them. The germline gives CDR1 SEHNR, CDR2 FQNEAQ (reference sequence).